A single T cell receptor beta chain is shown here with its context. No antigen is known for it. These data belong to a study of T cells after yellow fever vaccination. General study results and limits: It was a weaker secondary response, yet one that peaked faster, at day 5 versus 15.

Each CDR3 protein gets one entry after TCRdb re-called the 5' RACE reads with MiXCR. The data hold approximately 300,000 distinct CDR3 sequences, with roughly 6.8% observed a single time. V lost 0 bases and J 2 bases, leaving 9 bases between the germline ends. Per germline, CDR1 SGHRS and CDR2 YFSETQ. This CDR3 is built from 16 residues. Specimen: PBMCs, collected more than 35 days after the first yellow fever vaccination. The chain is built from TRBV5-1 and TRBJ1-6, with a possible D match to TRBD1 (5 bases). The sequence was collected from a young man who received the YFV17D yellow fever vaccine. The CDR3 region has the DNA TGCGCCAGCAGCTTGGCAGGGCCCACCTATAATTCACCCCTCCACTTT. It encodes CASSLAGPTYNSPLHF.